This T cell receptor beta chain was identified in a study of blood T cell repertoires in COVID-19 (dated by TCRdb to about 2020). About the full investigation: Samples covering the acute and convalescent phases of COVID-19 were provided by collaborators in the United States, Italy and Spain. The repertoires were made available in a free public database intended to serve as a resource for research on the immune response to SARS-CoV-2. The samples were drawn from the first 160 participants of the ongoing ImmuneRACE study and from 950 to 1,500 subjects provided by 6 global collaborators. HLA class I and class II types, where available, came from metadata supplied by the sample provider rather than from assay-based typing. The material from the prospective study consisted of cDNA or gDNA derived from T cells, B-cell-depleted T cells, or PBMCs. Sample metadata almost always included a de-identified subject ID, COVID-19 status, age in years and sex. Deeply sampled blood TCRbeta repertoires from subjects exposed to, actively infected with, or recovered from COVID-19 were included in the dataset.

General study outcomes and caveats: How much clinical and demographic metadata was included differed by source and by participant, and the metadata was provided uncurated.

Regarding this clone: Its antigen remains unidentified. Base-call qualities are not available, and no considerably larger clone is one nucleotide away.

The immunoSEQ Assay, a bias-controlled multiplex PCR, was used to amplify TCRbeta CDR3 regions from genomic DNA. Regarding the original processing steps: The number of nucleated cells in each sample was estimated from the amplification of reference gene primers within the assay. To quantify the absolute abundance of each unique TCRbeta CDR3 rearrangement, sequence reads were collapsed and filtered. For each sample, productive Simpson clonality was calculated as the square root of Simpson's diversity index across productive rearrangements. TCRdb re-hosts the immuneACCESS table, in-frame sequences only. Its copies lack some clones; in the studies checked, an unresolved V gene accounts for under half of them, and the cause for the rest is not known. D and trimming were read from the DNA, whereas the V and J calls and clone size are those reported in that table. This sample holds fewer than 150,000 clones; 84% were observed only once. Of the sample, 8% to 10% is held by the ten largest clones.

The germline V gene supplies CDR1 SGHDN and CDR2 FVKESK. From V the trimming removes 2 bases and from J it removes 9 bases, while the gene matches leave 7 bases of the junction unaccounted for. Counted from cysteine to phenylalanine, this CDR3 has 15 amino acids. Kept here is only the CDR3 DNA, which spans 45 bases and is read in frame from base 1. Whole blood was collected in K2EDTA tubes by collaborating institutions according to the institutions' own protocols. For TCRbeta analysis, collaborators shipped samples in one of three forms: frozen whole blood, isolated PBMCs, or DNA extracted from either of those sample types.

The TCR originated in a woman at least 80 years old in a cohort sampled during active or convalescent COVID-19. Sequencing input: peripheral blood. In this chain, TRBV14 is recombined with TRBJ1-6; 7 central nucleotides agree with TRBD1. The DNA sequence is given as TGTGCCAGCAGCCAAACACAGGGGTTAGGTTCACCCCTCCACTTT. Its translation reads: CASSQTQGLGSPLHF.